The 3 T cell receptor beta chains given below trace back to one sample, sequenced in a study of T cell responses to AZD1222 COVID-19 vaccine. The repertoire was sequenced with immunoSEQ multiplex PCR; TCRdb's copy has only in-frame clones and lacks some. Here the sample spans 150,000 to 200,000 clones, 70% to 90% being singletons. Sequencing was performed on peripheral blood, taken 28 days after the second AZD1222 dose. These receptors came from an adult who received the AZD1222 COVID-19 vaccine.

CDR3 in amino acids: CASSLGQSPRGYTF. The CDR3 region has the DNA TGTGCCAGCAGCCTCGGACAGTCTCCTAGGGGCTACACCTTC. V usage is TRBV3-1 (or the pseudogene TRBV3-2) and J usage is TRBJ1-2; perhaps TRBD1 as D (6 bases). CDR1 LGHDT and CDR2 YNNKEL come from the germline V gene (reference sequence). The V and J ends lost 4 bases and 8 bases respectively, with 17 bases between them. The CDR3 contains 14 residues.

CDR3 nucleotides: TGTGCCAGCAGCCAAGATGGGACAGCCTACACTGAAGCTTTCTTT. This encodes CASSQDGTAYTEAFF. V gene TRBV14 combines with J gene TRBJ1-1; TRBD1 agrees at 7 bases. CDR3 length equals 15 residues. Germline V lookup: CDR1 SGHDN, CDR2 FVKESK. J gave up 3 bases and V 0 bases, and 4 bases lay outside the gene matches.

V is TRBV2 and J is TRBJ2-3; 11 positions agree with TRBD2. Germline lookup yields CDR1 SNHLY and CDR2 FYNNEI. The CDR3 is 15 residues long. Germline trimming cut 4 bases from V and 4 bases from J; bases unmatched to any gene: 4. CDR3 in DNA: TGTGCCAGCAGTGTCGGTAGCGGGGGGGCAGATACGCAGTATTTT. Protein product: CASSVGSGGADTQYF.